Listed below are T cell receptor beta chains from one sample, sequenced in a study of graft-versus-host responses after intestinal transplantation. The assay was immunoSEQ multiplex PCR, and TCRdb's table has in-frame clones only and misses some. The data show approximately 15,000 clones, about 38% seen once. The source was alloreactive CD8+ T cells from a mixed lymphocyte reaction culture, collected before intestinal transplant. The receptors originated from a human patient who received an intestinal transplant. CDR3s include the opening cysteine and the closing phenylalanine or tryptophan. Fields, in order: J gene, V gene, clone size, D gene, CDR3 protein, CDR3 DNA. The D gene is left open where the match is weak. Some rows have no size entry. The others give once, few or many, or a class for an expanded clone.

>TRBJ2-7|TRBV5-1|many|NA
CASSLVGGESSYEQYF
TGCGCCAGCAGCTTGGTAGGGGGGGAAAGCTCCTACGAGCAGTACTTC
>TRBJ1-1|TRBV9|NA|NA
CASSYGPEAFF
TGTGCCAGCAGTTATGGGCCTGAAGCTTTCTTT
>TRBJ1-1|TRBV5-1|NA|NA
CASSLEVNTEAFF
TGCGCCAGCAGCTTGGAGGTAAACACTGAAGCTTTCTTT
>TRBJ2-7|TRBV6-5|NA|TRBD1
CASSWDRGSYEQYF
TGTGCCAGCAGTTGGGACAGGGGGTCCTACGAGCAGTACTTC
>TRBJ1-6|TRBV27|few|NA
CASSLWFGQRGSPLHF
TGTGCCAGCAGTTTATGGTTCGGACAGCGGGGCTCACCCCTCCACTTT
>TRBJ1-2|TRBV4-1|NA|NA
CASSQVNGYGYTF
TGCGCCAGCAGCCAAGTCAACGGCTATGGCTACACCTTC
>TRBJ1-2|TRBV5-6|NA|NA
CASSLDGHSAYGYTF
TGTGCCAGCAGCTTGGATGGTCACAGTGCCTATGGCTACACCTTC
>TRBJ1-5|TRBV15|NA|NA
CATSRDRGFGQPQHF
TGTGCCACCAGCAGAGATAGGGGGTTTGGTCAGCCCCAGCATTTT
>TRBJ1-1|TRBV27|NA|NA
CASSLGGSYTEAFF
TGTGCCAGCAGTTTAGGGGGTAGTTACACTGAAGCTTTCTTT
>TRBJ1-1|TRBV29-1|NA|NA
CSVSWGGSTEAFF
TGCAGCGTTTCCTGGGGGGGGAGCACGGAAGCTTTCTTT
>TRBJ2-1|TRBV7-7|NA|NA
CASSFGPEYNEQFF
TGTGCCAGCAGCTTCGGACCCGAATACAATGAGCAGTTCTTC
>TRBJ2-2|TRBV6-4|NA|NA
CASSDGERATGELFF
TGTGCCAGCAGTGATGGGGAGAGGGCCACCGGGGAGCTGTTTTTT
>TRBJ1-5|TRBV30|NA|NA
CAWSTTVTTQPQHF
TGTGCCTGGAGTACGACAGTGACTACTCAGCCCCAGCATTTT
>TRBJ1-1|TRBV25-1|few|TRBD1
CASAVQGAGATEAFF
TGTGCCAGCGCTGTACAGGGGGCGGGAGCGACTGAAGCTTTCTTT
>TRBJ2-7|TRBV19|few|NA
CASSWGLSLYEQYF
TGTGCCAGTAGTTGGGGACTTAGCCTCTACGAGCAGTACTTC
>TRBJ1-1|TRBV6-1|NA|NA
CASSVGGVMNTEAFF
TGTGCCAGCAGTGTGGGTGGGGTTATGAACACTGAAGCTTTCTTT
>TRBJ1-5|TRBV27|NA|TRBD1
CASSSPDRVKGQPQHF
TGTGCCAGCAGTTCCCCGGACAGGGTCAAGGGTCAGCCCCAGCATTTT
>TRBJ2-7|TRBV18|once|TRBD2
CASSPSPSGGEQYF
TGTGCCAGCTCACCATCGCCTAGCGGTGGAGAGCAGTACTTC
>TRBJ2-1|TRBV19|NA|NA
CASSIAAGPYNEQFF
TGTGCCAGTAGTATAGCGGCGGGACCTTACAATGAGCAGTTCTTC
>TRBJ2-7|TRBV4-1|NA|TRBD1
CASSQVPGGTREQYF
TGCGCCAGCAGCCAAGTTCCAGGGGGCACGCGCGAGCAGTACTTC
>TRBJ2-7|TRBV9|NA|NA
CASSAHIVPGEQYF
TGTGCCAGCAGCGCTCACATAGTCCCTGGTGAGCAGTACTTC
>TRBJ1-5|TRBV27|medium-sized|NA
CASSLSGNQPQHF
TGTGCCAGCAGTTTATCAGGGAATCAGCCCCAGCATTTT
>TRBJ2-3|TRBV6-8|NA|NA
CASRSFVSDTQYF
TGTGCCAGCAGGTCCTTCGTTTCAGATACGCAGTATTTT
>TRBJ2-7|TRBV7-7|NA|NA
CASSLARGEQYEQYF
TGTGCCAGCAGCTTAGCAAGGGGGGAACAGTACGAGCAGTACTTC
>TRBJ2-5|TRBV7-9|NA|NA
CASRDGQETQYF
TGTGCCAGCAGGGACGGCCAAGAGACCCAGTACTTC
>TRBJ2-3|TRBV12-5|NA|NA
CASGLVPGQSQYF
TGTGCTAGTGGTTTGGTCCCGGGACAATCGCAGTATTTT
>TRBJ2-1|TRBV5-1|few|NA
CASSYQYWENEQFF
TGCGCCAGCAGCTACCAATATTGGGAGAATGAGCAGTTCTTC
>TRBJ2-5|TRBV6-5|NA|TRBD1
CASSSDRGWETQYF
TGTGCCAGCAGCTCGGACAGGGGTTGGGAGACCCAGTACTTC
>TRBJ1-1|TRBV7-9|medium-sized|NA
CASSYDGNTEAFF
TGTGCCAGCAGCTACGACGGGAACACTGAAGCTTTCTTT
>TRBJ2-1|TRBV27|medium-sized|TRBD2
CASSLYGLAGKGSYNEQFF
TGTGCCAGCAGTTTATATGGACTAGCGGGAAAAGGATCCTACAATGAGCAGTTCTTC
>TRBJ1-2|TRBV7-6|once|TRBD1
CASSHLDRYRDYGYTF
TGTGCCAGCAGCCACCTGGACAGGTATCGGGACTATGGCTACACCTTC
>TRBJ2-7|TRBV9|NA|NA
CASSVAFGRSYEQYF
TGTGCCAGCAGCGTAGCTTTCGGCAGAAGCTACGAGCAGTACTTC
>TRBJ1-1|TRBV6-1|few|NA
CASSEPGSEAFF
TGTGCCAGCAGTGAACCCGGGAGTGAAGCTTTCTTT
>TRBJ2-1|TRBV21-1|few|NA
CASSTSSRSSYNEQFF
TGTGCCAGCAGCACCTCTAGCAGGAGCTCCTACAATGAGCAGTTCTTC
>TRBJ1-2|TRBV12-5|NA|NA
CASGLGQYGYTF
TGTGCTAGTGGTCTTGGACAGTATGGCTACACCTTC
>TRBJ2-3|TRBV5-3|NA|NA
CARSLGVRSSTDTQYF
TGTGCCAGAAGCTTGGGGGTCAGGTCTAGCACAGATACGCAGTATTTT
>TRBJ2-7|TRBV5-4|medium-sized|NA
CASSFGSGFEQYF
NA
>TRBJ1-5|TRBV30|NA|NA
CAWSVLGGAQPQHF
TGTGCCTGGAGTGTCTTGGGGGGGGCTCAGCCCCAGCATTTT
>TRBJ1-6|TRBV28|NA|NA
CASSLGPQGNSPLHF
TGTGCCAGCAGTTTGGGGCCACAGGGTAATTCACCCCTCCACTTT
>TRBJ2-1|TRBV5-1|once|TRBD2
CASSDPWEGLVEQFF
TGCGCCAGCAGCGACCCCTGGGAGGGCCTTGTTGAGCAGTTCTTC
>TRBJ2-7|TRBV4-1|NA|TRBD2
CASSQDPSGRAYEQYF
TGCGCCAGCAGCCAAGATCCCAGCGGGAGGGCCTACGAGCAGTACTTC
>TRBJ1-2|TRBV7-4|NA|NA
CASSPDGSYGYTF
TGTGCCAGCAGCCCCGATGGGTCGTATGGCTACACCTTC
>TRBJ2-7|TRBV27|NA|NA
CASSFGRDRYEQYF
TGTGCCAGCAGTTTCGGGAGGGACAGATACGAGCAGTACTTC
>TRBJ2-5|TRBV28|medium-sized|NA
CASKGVGEALQETQYF
TGTGCCAGCAAGGGTGTAGGGGAGGCACTACAGGAGACCCAGTACTTC
>TRBJ2-4|TRBV10-3|NA|NA
CAISETELAKNIQYF
TGTGCCATCAGTGAGACGGAACTAGCCAAAAACATTCAGTACTTC
>TRBJ1-2|TRBV6-6|few|TRBD1
CASTGTGDGYTF
TGTGCCAGCACCGGGACAGGGGATGGCTACACCTTC
>TRBJ2-5|TRBV6-6|NA|TRBD2
CASSRTSGIQETQYF
TGTGCCAGCAGTCGCACTAGCGGTATCCAAGAGACCCAGTACTTC
>TRBJ2-7|TRBV28|few|NA
CASSLVASDISYEQYF
TGTGCCAGCAGTTTGGTAGCAAGCGACATCTCCTACGAGCAGTACTTC
>TRBJ1-1|TRBV4-1|few|NA
CASSLEEGSGEAFF
TGCGCCAGCAGCCTAGAGGAGGGATCAGGTGAAGCTTTCTTT
>TRBJ2-1|TRBV5-1|NA|NA
CASSSQGGRRVYNEQFF
TGCGCCAGCAGCTCCCAGGGGGGCAGGAGGGTATACAATGAGCAGTTCTTC
>TRBJ2-6|TRBV27|NA|NA
CASSLSGSGANVLTF
TGTGCCAGCAGCCTCAGTGGATCTGGGGCCAACGTCCTGACTTTC
>TRBJ1-1|TRBV7-6|NA|NA
CASSLPSGEMNTEAFF
TGTGCCAGCAGCTTACCTTCAGGTGAAATGAACACTGAAGCTTTCTTT
>TRBJ1-5|TRBV6-1|few|NA
CASSELMGPPQHF
TGTGCCAGCAGTGAATTGATGGGCCCGCCCCAGCATTTT
>TRBJ2-3|TRBV7-6|few|TRBD2
CASSLAGGPADTQYF
TGTGCCAGCAGCTTGGCGGGAGGGCCCGCAGATACGCAGTATTTT
>TRBJ2-1|TRBV6-1|NA|NA
CASSYRDDEQFF
TGTGCCAGCAGTTATCGTGACGACGAGCAGTTCTTC
>TRBJ1-2|TRBV19|NA|NA
CASSIEESGGYTF
TGTGCCAGTAGTATCGAGGAGTCCGGCGGCTACACCTTC
>TRBJ2-7|TRBV7-7|NA|TRBD2
CASSHFLGRLYEQYF
TGTGCCAGCAGCCACTTCCTCGGGAGGCTCTACGAGCAGTACTTC